This T cell receptor beta chain was identified in a study of human T cells and chemical hapten exposure (dated by TCRdb to the early 2020s). About the full investigation: For sensitization, 2% DPC in acetone was applied to a 2 cm by 2 cm area of upper inner arm skin. Patients additionally received weekly therapeutic DPC doses to the scalp throughout the approximately 24-week study period. Patch testing on the upper back used Finn chambers containing 0.01% DPC, with scoring done after 6 days according to International Contact Dermatitis Research Group standards. The patient cohort, mostly female, included alopecia areata with under or over 50% scalp involvement, alopecia totalis and alopecia universalis. Libraries were pooled for sequencing, and per-sample TCR yields varied mainly because of small differences in library volumes within the pool. Peripheral blood TCR repertoire changes were tracked in vivo in alopecia patients during primary and secondary sensitization to the hapten diphenylcyclopropenone (DPC). Blood was sampled from patients pre-sensitization (week 0) and at 2, 6 and about 24 weeks after DPC sensitization. Nearly 30 alopecia patients gave blood for TCR sequencing at one to four time points (pre-sensitization, 2, 6 and 24 weeks). Both TCR alpha and TCR beta chains were sequenced from each blood RNA sample. What the work shows at the level of the full study, not this receptor alone: The number of PT1 expanded TCRs positively correlated with patch test score, significant at thresholds 8, 16 and 32 but not 4. Repeated subsampling changed both the strength of the expansion versus patch-test correlation and the threshold at which the correlation became significant. Because all patients had alopecia, a presumed autoimmune disease, the immune response of the patients might differ from that of healthy individuals. DPC sensitization did not change the number of TCRs with a frequency above 1 in 1000, and there was no evidence of changes in global repertoire structure. Expanded TCRs formed significantly more large CDR3 similarity clusters than pre-sensitization or healthy control sets, consistent with antigen-driven responses.

As concerns this clonotype: The target of this receptor is not known. The record has no base qualities; no much larger clone is one base away.

In light of the paper, this sample's time point label describes: pre-sensitization, week 0. The treatment or condition label of this sample denotes: therapeutic diphenylcyclopropenone sensitization with weekly scalp DPC. Total RNA was isolated from unfractionated whole blood collected in Tempus Blood RNA tubes. Blood at each patch-test visit was drawn before the patch test was applied. Patients were eligible if aged 18 to 70, diagnosed with alopecia and judged suitable for DPC therapy, and pregnant patients were excluded. The library was built by means of RACE. TCRdb lists the instrument as NextSeq 500. During library preparation, unique molecular identifiers were attached to individual cDNA molecules so that TCRs could be counted in a quantitative, reproducible way. On the authors' methods: The median number of TCRs per sample was some 100,000, ranging from roughly 23,224 to 690,600. The Decombinator software suite was used to annotate V, J and CDR3 in the TCR reads. For the PS versus PT1 abundance plots, all samples were subsampled to the same number of TCRs (28,000). TCRs were defined as expanded if absent before sensitization and observed at least eight times at the 2-week time point. TCRdb took the public reads, trimmed them with fastp at Q25, ran MiXCR for clone calling and kept in-frame beta chains. Each entry merges the rows of one CDR3 protein and shows their most common DNA and genes. These V and J calls rely on TCRdb rather than the paper's analysis. For this sample the table gives under 40,000 distinct CDR3 sequences, of which approximately 12% were detected only once. The top ten hold 1.5% to 2% of the sample.

The germline V end is reduced by 0 bases and the J end by 5 bases; junction bases left unmatched: 4. For CDR1 and CDR2, the germline V gene lists SGDLS and YYNGEE. Inclusive of the bounding cysteine and phenylalanine, the CDR3 is 16 residues long. The kept DNA is CDR3 alone, 48 bases in frame from the first base. The TCR sequence derives from a woman aged 40 to 49 with alopecia areata. Some clones in this sample may be carry-over from other donors' samples. The rearrangement combines TRBV9 with TRBJ2-5, with TRBD2 identical over 13 junction bases. The sequencing here drew on whole blood, taken in connection with sensitization to the hapten diphenylcyclopropenone (DPC). The CDR3 has the sequence CASSVGLAGGGETQYF. Read as DNA, the sequence is TGTGCCAGCAGCGTAGGACTAGCGGGAGGAGGGGAGACCCAGTACTTC.